This T cell receptor (beta chain) was captured by sequencing in a study of blood T cell repertoires in COVID-19. Study-wide background: The samples span acute and convalescent COVID-19 from the United States, Italy and Spain. T cells, B-cell-depleted T cells, or PBMCs supplied cDNA or gDNA.

From germline, CDR1 is SGHAT and CDR2 FQNNGV. CDR3 length equals 13 residues. With 0 bases removed from V and 3 bases from J, the gap between germline ends came to 6 bases. In the original workflow: Cell counts per sample came from amplifying reference gene primers. Method: immunoSEQ multiplex PCR; TCRdb's copy keeps in-frame clones and lacks some. The DNA was the basis for D and trimming; V, J and clone size are from that table. The sample lists some 45,000 clones, roughly 87% occurring once. The sample was peripheral blood. The gene calls are TRBV11-2 and TRBJ2-7, with D hard to call. This TCR came from a man in his sixties with active COVID-19. This CDR3 reads CASSLDSGYEQYF. The CDR3 bases are TGTGCCAGCAGCTTAGATTCCGGCTACGAGCAGTACTTC. The full variable domain, with the rest looked up from reference TRBV11-2 and TRBJ2-7, is EAGVAQSPRYKIIEKRQSVAFWCNPISGHATLYWYQQILGQGPKLLIQFQNNGVVDDSQLPKDRFSAERLKGVDSTLKIQPAKLEDSAVYLCASSLDSGYEQYFGPGTRLTVT.